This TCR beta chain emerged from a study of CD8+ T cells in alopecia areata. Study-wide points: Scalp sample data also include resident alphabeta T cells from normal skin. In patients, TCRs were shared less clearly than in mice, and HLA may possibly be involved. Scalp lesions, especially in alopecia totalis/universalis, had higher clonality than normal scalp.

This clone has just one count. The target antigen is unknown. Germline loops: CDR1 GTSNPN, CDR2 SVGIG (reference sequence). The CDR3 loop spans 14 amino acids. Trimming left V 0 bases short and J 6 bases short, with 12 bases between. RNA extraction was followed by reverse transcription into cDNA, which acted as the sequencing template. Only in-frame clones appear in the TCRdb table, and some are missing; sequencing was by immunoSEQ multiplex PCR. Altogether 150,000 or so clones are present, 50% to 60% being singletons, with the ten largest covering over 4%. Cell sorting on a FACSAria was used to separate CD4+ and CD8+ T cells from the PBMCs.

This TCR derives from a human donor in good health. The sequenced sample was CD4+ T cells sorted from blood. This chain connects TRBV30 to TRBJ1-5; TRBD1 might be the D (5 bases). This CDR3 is CAWSVAIGGQPQHF. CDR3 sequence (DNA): TGTGCCTGGAGTGTAGCCATCGGGGGTCAGCCCCAGCATTTT.